The T cell receptor beta chain under discussion was sequenced for a study of blood T cell repertoires in COVID-19. Looking at the study overall: Samples representing acute and convalescent COVID-19 were sourced from the United States, Italy and Spain.

This clone was picked up one time. Original analysis: By means of reference gene primer amplification, nucleated cell counts were estimated. Assay used: immunoSEQ multiplex PCR; TCRdb lists only in-frame clones, some missing. Clone size and V and J calls were adopted from that table, with D and trimming inferred from the DNA. Among about 65,000 clones, 81% were seen once, and the ten largest hold around 14%. The V and J ends lost 2 bases and 4 bases, in that order; junction bases with no gene match: 7. The CDR3 runs 14 residues. In germline, CDR1 is GTSNPN, CDR2 SVGIG (reference sequence). Sequenced material: peripheral blood. The receptor was derived from an elderly man with acute or convalescent COVID-19. The chain is built from TRBV30 and TRBJ1-2; the match to TRBD1 covers 7 bases. CDR3 sequence reads: CAWSPDRDSYGYTF. The CDR3 DNA reads TGTGCCTGGAGTCCCGACAGGGACAGCTATGGCTACACCTTC.